The source of this TCR beta chain is a study of shared clonotypes between healthy human individuals. Study-wide results and caveats: Clonotype sharing across donors was expected to vary with sequencing depth. A few donors had 5% to 6% of their naive CD4 clonotypes in common.

Using about 220 ng DNA, 30,000 to 35,000 T cell genomes, the sorted-subset replicate PCRs were run. Assay used: immunoSEQ multiplex PCR; TCRdb lists only in-frame clones, some missing. The sample contains 2 million to 2.5 million clones, 90% to 96% of which appear only once. This CDR3 comprises 13 residues. V was pared by 2 bases and J by 0 bases, with 5 bases between. The germline V gene encodes CDR1 GTSNPN and CDR2 SVGIG (reference sequence). A note on this clone: Its target is not known. The sample carries other DNA sequences with the same CDR3.

The CD4+ fraction was divided into a CD45RA+ naive subset and a CD45RA-negative memory subset. This receptor was identified in a man aged 18 to 30 in good health. The V and J genes are TRBV30 and TRBJ1-5; D not resolved. Material: naive CD4+ T cells sorted from blood. This sample's subset: CD45RA+ positively selected. The CDR3: CAWSLTSNQPQHF. The CDR3, as DNA: TGTGCCTGGAGTCTCACTAGCAATCAGCCCCAGCATTTT.